Following are 20 T cell receptor beta chains from one sample sequenced in a study of patients and donors after allogeneic stem cell transplantation. In TCRdb, the RT-PCR reads were re-called with MiXCR into one record per CDR3 protein. The repertoire holds 150,000 to 200,000 distinct CDR3 sequences, with approximately 22% as singletons. Sample: blood, either unsorted or a sorted T cell fraction (not recorded which). The receptors were sampled from a human donor who was either an allogeneic HSCT recipient or a stem cell or donor lymphocyte infusion donor (not recorded which). It is not recorded whose cells these are; they may come from a transplant donor.

This chain joins TRBV7-9 and TRBJ2-7; D may match TRBD1 or TRBD2 (5 bases each). Trimming left V 6 bases short and J 3 bases short, with 18 bases between. This CDR3 region has 15 residues. CDR1 SEHNR and CDR2 FQNEAQ come from the germline V gene (reference sequence). CDR3 residues: CASSSTRDRVYEQYF. The CDR3 bases are TGTGCCAGCAGTTCCACCCGGGACCGAGTCTACGAGCAGTACTTC. The variable domain in full, with the rest retrieved from reference TRBV7-9 and TRBJ2-7, is DTGVSQNPRHKITKRGQNVTFRCDPISEHNRLYWYRQTLGQGPEFLTYFQNEAQLEKSRLLSDRFSAERPKGSFSTLEIQRTEQGDSAMYLCASSSTRDRVYEQYFGPGTRLTVT.

The chain is built from TRBV20-1 and TRBJ1-5, with D unresolved. This CDR3 has 15 residues. Germline CDR1 DFQATT, CDR2 SNEGSKA (reference sequence). Trimming left V 6 bases short and J 3 bases short, with 18 bases between. In DNA, the CDR3 is TGCAGTGCGAGACGTCAACACGCCTCCAATCAGCCCCAGCATTTT. As protein: CSARRQHASNQPQHF.

The rearrangement joins TRBV12-3 or TRBV12-4 to TRBJ1-6; D ambiguous. Trimming pared 0 bases from V and 4 bases from J, leaving 10 bases between. This CDR3 has 16 amino acids. The CDR3 sequence is CASSLARKLYNSPLHF. CDR3 sequence (DNA): TGTGCCAGCAGTTTAGCGCGAAAACTGTATAATTCACCCCTCCACTTT.

The rearrangement links TRBV5-1 to TRBJ2-2; no clear D. The CDR3 contains 16 residues. V was trimmed by 0 bases and J by 3 bases, leaving 12 bases between them. Germline V gene sequence: CDR1 SGHRS, CDR2 YFSETQ. The CDR3 loop is CASSLAGQRYTGELFF. CDR3 nucleotide sequence: TGCGCCAGCAGCTTGGCCGGGCAGCGTTACACCGGGGAGCTGTTTTTT.

This clonotype was counted a few times. J is TRBJ1-2 and V is TRBV2, with D maybe TRBD1 (5 bases). Germline CDR1 reads SNHLY; CDR2 reads FYNNEI. The CDR3 extends over 13 amino acids. Trimming pared 7 bases from V and 5 bases from J, leaving 14 bases between. The CDR3 region is CASILSGAYGYTF. The CDR3 DNA is TGTGCCAGCATCCTCAGCGGGGCTTATGGCTACACCTTC. Drawing the rest from reference TRBV2 and TRBJ1-2, the complete variable domain is EPEVTQTPSHQVTQMGQEVILRCVPISNHLYFYWYRQILGQKVEFLVSFYNNEISEKSEIFDDQFSVERPDGSNFTLKIRSTKLEDSAMYFCASILSGAYGYTFGSGTRLTVV.

This clonotype was picked up a small number of times. This rearrangement joins TRBV3-1 to TRBJ1-2, with a tentative D call TRBD1 (5 bases). V was pared by 1 base and J by 5 bases, with 20 bases between. The CDR3 consists of 17 residues. CDR1 LGHDT and CDR2 YNNKEL come from the germline V gene (reference sequence). The CDR3 DNA sequence: TGTGCCAGCAGCCAAGGACCCCTTTTGGGGACGGAGTATGGCTACACCTTC. Protein product: CASSQGPLLGTEYGYTF.

This clonotype appeared many times. The chain uses TRBV29-1 and TRBJ1-5, with 8 bases identical to TRBD1. Germline V gene sequence: CDR1 SQVTM, CDR2 ANQGSEA. This CDR3 region has 14 residues. J gave up 4 bases and V 4 bases, and 6 bases lay outside the gene matches. The CDR3 protein is CSVGTGGTNQPQHF. The CDR3 DNA sequence: TGCAGCGTTGGAACAGGGGGTACGAATCAGCCCCAGCATTTT. Filled out from reference TRBV29-1 and TRBJ1-5, the complete variable domain reads SAVISQKPSRDICQRGTSLTIQCQVDSQVTMMFWYRQQPGQSLTLIATANQGSEATYESGFVIDKFPISRPNLTFSTLTVSNMSPEDSSIYLCSVGTGGTNQPQHFGDGTRLSIL.

This clonotype was counted at least ten times. This rearrangement joins TRBV6-5 to TRBJ1-4, with D uncertain. The CDR3 contains 19 residues. Germline V gene lookup returns CDR1 MNHEY and CDR2 SVGAGI. V was clipped by 0 bases and J by 8 bases, with 25 bases between them. CDR3 in DNA: TGTGCCAGCAGTTACTCGTGGTCAAACGGAAGAATAATGGACGAAAAACTGTTTTTT. This encodes CASSYSWSNGRIMDEKLFF.

The gene calls are TRBV27 and TRBJ1-6; perhaps TRBD1 as D (5 bases). CDR3 length: 17 amino acids. The V end lost 5 bases, the J end lost 3 bases, and 17 bases lay between the germline ends. The germline V gene has CDR1 MNHEY and CDR2 SMNVEV (reference sequence). CDR3 loop: CASSTLSWGSYNSPLHF. CDR3 nucleotides: TGTGCCAGCAGTACCTTATCTTGGGGCAGCTATAATTCACCCCTCCACTTT.

This chain joins TRBV9 and TRBJ2-1, with D perhaps matching TRBD1 (7 bases). V lost 6 bases and J 9 bases, leaving 16 bases between the germline ends. This CDR3 is 13 amino acids long. Germline V CDR1 and CDR2: SGDLS, YYNGEE. The DNA for the CDR3 is TGTGCCAGCAATCAGGGGGGAGGAGGTGAGCAGTTCTTC. Amino acids: CASNQGGGGEQFF.

Written as DNA, the CDR3 is TGTGCCAGCAGCAAGGGACGTGGGGCCAACGTCCTGACTTTC. It encodes CASSKGRGANVLTF. The V and J genes are TRBV21-1 and TRBJ2-6; TRBD1, the table's D call, lacks a check against the DNA. TRBV21-1 is shown as a pseudogene. This CDR3 has 14 residues.

This clonotype was detected only a few times. This chain joins TRBV29-1 and TRBJ1-1; tentatively, D is TRBD1 (5 bases). Trimming took 5 bases from V and 0 from J, leaving 10 bases between them. Germline V gene data show CDR1 as SQVTM and CDR2 as ANQGSEA. The CDR3 contains 13 residues. The CDR3, as DNA: TGCAGCGTTTCCCAGGGCATGAACACTGAAGCTTTCTTT. This sequence encodes CSVSQGMNTEAFF.

Only a few counts were recorded for this clonotype. The rearrangement joins TRBV5-1 to TRBJ1-1; 12 positions match TRBD1. This CDR3 has 16 residues. The V gene end was trimmed by 4 bases and the J gene end by 4 bases; junction bases not matched to a gene: 8. Germline V gives CDR1 SGHRS, CDR2 YFSETQ. Here the CDR3 DNA reads TGCGCCAGCAGCGACGGGACAGGGGGCCATAGCACTGAAGCTTTCTTT. Translated: CASSDGTGGHSTEAFF.

This clonotype was detected only a few times. This chain links TRBV20-1 with TRBJ2-7; D is unresolved. Germline V gives CDR1 DFQATT, CDR2 SNEGSKA (reference sequence). V was clipped by 6 bases and J by 3 bases, with 18 bases between them. CDR3 length: 14 residues. CDR3 sequence (DNA): TGCAGTGCGAGACCGGAATATTGGCGCTACGAGCAGTACTTC. Its protein product is CSARPEYWRYEQYF.

The V gene is TRBV5-1, the J gene TRBJ2-5; D possibly corresponds to TRBD1 (5 bases). Trimming shortened V by 0 bases and J by 3 bases, and 12 bases separated the two germline ends. The CDR3 is 15 amino acids. Germline CDR1 and CDR2: SGHRS and YFSETQ. As DNA, the CDR3 is TGCGCCAGCAGCTTGGGCCCTCAACAGGAAGAGACCCAGTACTTC. Amino acids: CASSLGPQQEETQYF.

The chain links TRBV10-3 to TRBJ2-5, with 8 bases identical to TRBD1. The ends lost 5 bases at V and 5 bases at J; junction bases unmatched: 7. The germline gives CDR1 ENHRY, CDR2 SYGVKD. CDR3 length: 14 residues. The CDR3 loop is CAISWDRTWETQYF. CDR3 bases: TGTGCCATCAGTTGGGACAGGACTTGGGAGACCCAGTACTTC.

This clonotype was seen a few times. The chain joins TRBV6-5 to TRBJ1-2; perhaps TRBD1 as D (5 bases). CDR1 MNHEY and CDR2 SVGAGI come from the germline V gene. This CDR3 is built from 13 residues. The V end was cut by 4 bases, the J end by 14 bases, with 20 bases between. The CDR3 here is CASSFAADGGCTF. In DNA, the CDR3 is TGTGCCAGCAGTTTTGCGGCGGACGGGGGTTGTACCTTC.

The chain recombines TRBV5-4 with TRBJ2-7; 11 positions agree with TRBD2. The trim removed 3 bases at V and 4 bases at J, leaving 6 bases unmatched. Germline-derived CDR1 and CDR2 are SGHNT and YYREEE (reference sequence). This CDR3 region has 15 residues. As DNA, the CDR3 is TGTGCCAGCAGCTCCCCGGGACTAGCGGCTTACGAGCAGTACTTC. Translated, it gives CASSSPGLAAYEQYF.

The genes are TRBV6-5 and TRBJ2-7; 9 bases map to TRBD1. The CDR3 is made up of 14 amino acids. Per the germline V gene, CDR1 is MNHEY and CDR2 is SVGAGI. V shed 2 bases, J shed 2 bases, and the junction held 1 base outside the gene matches. DNA of the CDR3: TGTGCCAGCAGTTACGGGGACAGGGCCTACGAGCAGTACTTC. This codes for CASSYGDRAYEQYF.

The J gene is TRBJ1-4, the V gene TRBV6-2 or TRBV6-3, with a tentative D call TRBD1 (5 bases). The V gene's germline CDR1 is MNHEY and CDR2 SVGEGT. This CDR3 has 16 residues. V was clipped by 8 bases and J by 9 bases, with 25 bases between them. The CDR3 DNA reads TGTGCCAGCGAAACCCCGGGACCCAGTACTGGTAAAAAACTGTTTTTT. Residues: CASETPGPSTGKKLFF.